Each of the 5 T cell receptor beta chains below was sequenced from the same sample in a study of cytomegalovirus exposure and HLA in healthy donors. Libraries were prepared by immunoSEQ multiplex PCR; TCRdb keeps only in-frame clonotypes and omits some of them. The sample lists under 200,000 clones, 70% to 90% occurring once. Sequenced: PBMCs. The receptors derive from a woman in her late teens or twenties in good health and CMV-seronegative.

This clone appeared once. The chain combines TRBV9 with TRBJ1-6; D not certain. The germline V gene encodes CDR1 SGDLS and CDR2 YYNGEE. Trimming stripped 3 bases from V and 6 bases from J, with 4 bases between. This CDR3 comprises 12 residues. CDR3 in DNA: TGTGCCAGCAGCGGGCCTAATTCACCCCTCCACTTT. Translation gives CASSGPNSPLHF.

With respect to this clone: The sample has other DNA sequences that encode this CDR3 too. The CDR3 here is CASSPSGGSYEQYF. In DNA form, the CDR3 reads TGTGCCAGCAGCCCCAGCGGGGGCTCCTACGAGCAGTACTTC. J is TRBJ2-7 and V is TRBV11-3; 8 bases fit TRBD2. CDR1 and CDR2 (germline): SGHNT, YENEEA. This CDR3 comprises 14 residues. Trimming took 5 bases from V and 0 from J; bases not matched to a gene: 3.

V is TRBV18 and J is TRBJ1-2; no clear D gene. The length of the CDR3 is 12 residues. Germline CDR1 reads KGHSH; CDR2 reads LQKENI. Trimming took 2 bases from V and 9 from J, leaving 10 bases between them. CDR3 loop: CASSPREQRYTF. Written as DNA, the CDR3 is TGTGCCAGCTCACCAAGAGAACAGCGCTACACCTTC. Complete variable domain (other parts from reference TRBV18 and TRBJ1-2): NAGVMQNPRHLVRRRGQEARLRCSPMKGHSHVYWYRQLPEEGLKFMVYLQKENIIDESGMPKERFSAEFPKEGPSILRIQQVVRGDSAAYFCASSPREQRYTFGSGTRLTVV.

The chain couples TRBV27 to TRBJ2-1, with a tentative D call TRBD1 (6 bases). Trimming shortened V by 6 bases and J by 8 bases, and 20 bases separated the two germline ends. The CDR3 is 15 amino acids. Germline loops: CDR1 MNHEY, CDR2 SMNVEV (reference sequence). The CDR3 sequence is CASRIWLRGIDEQFF. As DNA, the CDR3 is TGTGCCAGCAGAATATGGCTAAGGGGGATCGATGAGCAGTTCTTC.

The chain links TRBV19 to TRBJ2-2, with 9 bases aligning to TRBD2. The CDR3 consists of 18 residues. The germline CDR1 and CDR2 sequences are LNHDA and SQIVND (reference sequence). V trimming: 1 base; J trimming: 5 bases; junction bases outside the gene matches: 11. CDR3: CASSIASSGARRTGELFF. In DNA, the CDR3 is TGTGCCAGTAGTATAGCTTCTAGCGGGGCCCGTAGGACCGGGGAGCTGTTTTTT.